The 17 T cell receptor beta chains in this list originate from one sample, sequenced in a study of cytomegalovirus exposure and HLA in healthy donors (dated 2017 in TCRdb). The method behind the library was the immunoSEQ multiplex PCR assay. For the multiplex PCR, a mixture combining 60 forward primers for TCR Vbeta segments and 13 reverse primers for TCR Jbeta segments was used. TCRdb's version of the immuneACCESS table is confined to in-frame rearrangements and falls short of the full clone set. An unresolved V gene accounts for under half of the shortfall where checked; the remainder is of unknown origin. The sample yields approximately 160,000 clones; almost 80% were counted once. The ten largest make up about a tenth of the sample. The specimen sequenced was PBMCs. These receptors all stem from a young man in good health and CMV-seropositive.

The genes are TRBV21-1 and TRBJ1-2; the DNA was not used to check the table's D call, TRBD1. TRBV21-1 is flagged as a pseudogene. This CDR3 is built from 18 residues. CDR3: CASSKGVTGSPLYYGYTF. CDR3 nucleotide sequence: TGTGCCAGCAGCAAAGGAGTGACAGGGAGCCCCTTGTACTATGGCTACACCTTC.

The rearrangement joins TRBV2 to TRBJ1-5; 9 bases fit TRBD1. The trim removed 1 base at V and 0 bases at J, leaving 10 bases unmatched. The CDR3 has 19 amino acids. The germline V gene encodes CDR1 SNHLY and CDR2 FYNNEI. The CDR3 spells CASSEDRSTGGFSNQPQHF. As DNA, the CDR3 is TGTGCCAGCAGTGAAGATCGGTCCACAGGGGGCTTTAGCAATCAGCCCCAGCATTTT.

The chain combines TRBV4-1 with TRBJ2-7; maybe TRBD2 (6 bases). The V end was cut by 0 bases, the J end by 2 bases, with 14 bases between. This CDR3 spans 16 amino acids. The germline gives CDR1 MGHRA, CDR2 YSYEKL. The CDR3 DNA is TGCGCCAGCAGCCAAGAACGAGGAGGGACCACCTACGAGCAGTACTTC. It codes for CASSQERGGTTYEQYF.

The chain joins TRBV18 to TRBJ2-3; D gene ambiguous. The CDR3 spans 17 residues. Germline CDR1 reads KGHSH; CDR2 reads LQKENI. V shed 0 bases and J shed 6 bases, with 19 bases lying between them. The CDR3 DNA reads as TGTGCCAGCTCACCACCCCCCGAACTCACGGTCACCGATACGCAGTATTTT. It is translated as CASSPPPELTVTDTQYF.

The chain combines TRBV4-3 with TRBJ2-3, with 10 bases fitting TRBD2. The CDR3 is 22 amino acids. Losses at the gene ends were 4 bases for V and 3 bases for J; bases not matched to a gene: 25. Per the germline V gene, CDR1 is LGHNA and CDR2 is YSLEER. The CDR3 sequence: CASSRHLSGRALVQKLTDTQYF. CDR3 DNA sequence: TGCGCCAGCAGCCGTCACTTAAGCGGGAGGGCCTTGGTACAGAAATTGACAGATACGCAGTATTTT.

V usage is TRBV5-1 and J usage is TRBJ2-1, with 9 bases matching TRBD1. The CDR3 covers 13 residues. Germline-derived CDR1 and CDR2 are SGHRS and YFSETQ. With 7 bases clipped from V and 7 bases from J, the junction kept 6 bases outside the gene matches. The CDR3: CASWGQGPNEQFF. The CDR3 DNA sequence: TGCGCCAGCTGGGGACAGGGCCCTAATGAGCAGTTCTTC.

This clone has just a few counts. The chain uses TRBV7-2 and TRBJ1-1; D ambiguous. Germline assignment: CDR1 SGHTA and CDR2 FQGNSA. Trimming left V 3 bases short and J 4 bases short, with 6 bases between. This CDR3 is built from 12 residues. CDR3 nucleotide sequence: TGTGCCAGCAGCTTCGGGGTCACTGAAGCTTTCTTT. It is translated as CASSFGVTEAFF.

The chain joins TRBV29-1 to TRBJ1-1; TRBD1 might be the D (6 bases). This CDR3 comprises 17 residues. Between the trimmed V and J ends, which lost 5 bases and 0 bases, there was a span of 22 bases. CDR1 SQVTM and CDR2 ANQGSEA come from the germline V gene. The CDR3 DNA reads TGCAGCGTTAAAATTGGGCAGGGGCCACTGATGAACACTGAAGCTTTCTTT. Translation: CSVKIGQGPLMNTEAFF.

In DNA form, the CDR3 reads TGCGCCAGCAGCTTGCAGGATTCGGACAACTGGCAAGAGACCCAGTACTTC. As protein: CASSLQDSDNWQETQYF. The chain recombines TRBV5-1 with TRBJ2-5, with a weak D call TRBD1 (5 bases). Germline V gene sequence: CDR1 SGHRS, CDR2 YFSETQ. The V end lost 1 base, the J end lost 2 bases, and 18 bases lay between the germline ends. The CDR3 consists of 17 residues.

The chain carries TRBV5-1 and TRBJ2-3; 8 positions agree with TRBD2. Germline V CDR1 and CDR2: SGHRS, YFSETQ. CDR3 length equals 17 residues. After removal of 0 bases from V and 4 bases from J, the junction contained 10 bases not matched to a gene. The CDR3 spells CASSLGLAGGGPDTQYF. CDR3 sequence (DNA): TGCGCCAGCAGCTTGGGTCTGGCGGGGGGTGGCCCAGATACGCAGTATTTT.

This chain links TRBV5-1 with TRBJ1-2, with D hard to call. With 4 bases removed from V and 0 bases from J, the gap between germline ends came to 13 bases. This CDR3 has 15 residues. Germline V lookup: CDR1 SGHRS, CDR2 YFSETQ. The CDR3 is CASSLGSPANYGYTF. The CDR3 DNA is TGCGCCAGCAGCCTCGGGAGTCCAGCTAACTATGGCTACACCTTC. The complete variable domain, with remaining parts taken from reference TRBV5-1 and TRBJ1-2, reads KAGVTQTPRYLIKTRGQQVTLSCSPISGHRSVSWYQQTPGQGLQFLFEYFSETQRNKGNFPGRFSGRQFSNSRSEMNVSTLELGDSALYLCASSLGSPANYGYTFGSGTRLTVV.

This clone was detected only once. This chain connects TRBV5-1 to TRBJ1-1, with D unresolved. The CDR3 runs 15 residues. Per the germline V gene, CDR1 is SGHRS and CDR2 is YFSETQ. V was trimmed by 5 bases and J by 4 bases, leaving 18 bases between them. DNA of the CDR3: TGCGCCAGCAGGGGGTCGGGAGGTGTGATCACTGAAGCTTTCTTT. It codes for CASRGSGGVITEAFF.

The chain links TRBV28 to TRBJ1-5; 12 positions match TRBD1. From germline, CDR1 is MDHEN and CDR2 SYDVKM. This CDR3 spans 14 amino acids. V lost 3 bases, J lost 7 bases, and 1 base stayed unmatched. CDR3 sequence: CASSFGTGGQPQHF. In DNA form, the CDR3 reads TGTGCCAGCAGTTTCGGGACAGGGGGCCAGCCCCAGCATTTT.

The chain links TRBV21-1 to TRBJ2-2; the table gives TRBD1 as D, unverified against the DNA. TRBV21-1 is shown as a pseudogene. The CDR3 loop spans 18 amino acids. The CDR3 sequence: CASSLRDRAPINTGELFF. CDR3 nucleotide sequence: TGTGCCAGCAGCCTCCGGGACAGGGCCCCCATCAACACCGGGGAGCTGTTTTTT.

This clone was observed a handful of times. V and J are TRBV25-1 and TRBJ2-2; 12 nucleotides align to TRBD2. CDR3 length equals 15 residues. The V gene's germline CDR1 is MGHDK and CDR2 SYGVNS. V dropped 7 bases and J dropped 7; count of bases not matched to a gene: 7. CDR3 DNA: TGTGCCAGCACCTCTAGCGGGAGGGTGATCGGGGAGCTGTTTTTT. This gives the protein CASTSSGRVIGELFF.

The chain links TRBV2 to TRBJ2-7; 7 bases match TRBD1. The V segment lost 7 bases and the J segment 0 bases; nucleotides outside the gene matches: 9. This CDR3 comprises 15 residues. Germline loops: CDR1 SNHLY, CDR2 FYNNEI. The CDR3 nucleotides read TGTGCCAGCACCCCGACAGGGCCGAGCTCCTACGAGCAGTACTTC. As protein: CASTPTGPSSYEQYF. Complete variable domain (other parts from reference TRBV2 and TRBJ2-7): EPEVTQTPSHQVTQMGQEVILRCVPISNHLYFYWYRQILGQKVEFLVSFYNNEISEKSEIFDDQFSVERPDGSNFTLKIRSTKLEDSAMYFCASTPTGPSSYEQYFGPGTRLTVT.

The chain recombines TRBV4-2 with TRBJ1-2; D is possibly TRBD1 (5 bases). CDR1 and CDR2 from the germline V gene are LGHNA and YNFKEQ. The CDR3 extends over 15 amino acids. Deletions cut 0 bases from V and 1 base from J, with 9 bases between. The CDR3 nucleotides are TGTGCCAGCAGCCAAGAGTTGACAGATAACTATGGCTACACCTTC. This codes for CASSQELTDNYGYTF.